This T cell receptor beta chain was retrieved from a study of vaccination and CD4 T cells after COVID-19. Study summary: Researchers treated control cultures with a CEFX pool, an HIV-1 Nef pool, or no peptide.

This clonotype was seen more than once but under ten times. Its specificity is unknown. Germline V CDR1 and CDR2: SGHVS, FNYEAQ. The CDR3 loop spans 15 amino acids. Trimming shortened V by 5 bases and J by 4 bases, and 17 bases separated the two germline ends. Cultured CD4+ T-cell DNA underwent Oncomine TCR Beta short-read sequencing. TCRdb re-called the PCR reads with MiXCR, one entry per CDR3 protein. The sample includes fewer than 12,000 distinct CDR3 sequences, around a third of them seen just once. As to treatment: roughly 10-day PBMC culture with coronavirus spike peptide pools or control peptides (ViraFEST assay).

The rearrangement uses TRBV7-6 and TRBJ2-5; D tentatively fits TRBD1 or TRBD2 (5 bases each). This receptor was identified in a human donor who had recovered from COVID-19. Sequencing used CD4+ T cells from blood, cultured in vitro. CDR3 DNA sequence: TGTGCCAGCAGCGACCGTCACAGTGGGGGAGAGACCCAGTACTTC. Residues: CASSDRHSGGETQYF.